This entry features one T cell receptor beta chain sequence. The antigen is undetermined. CD45RO-negative cells were positively selected for CCR7, leaving out terminally differentiated effector memory CD45RA+ cells. Assay: immunoSEQ multiplex PCR; the TCRdb copy retains only in-frame clones and omits some. The sample has some 2.1 million clones; roughly 95% are singletons. The data originate from a study of shared clonotypes between healthy human individuals. General study findings and limits: A generally larger estimated richness was seen in naive subsets than in memory subsets. For naive CD4 cells, 4% to 5% of clonotypes were shared across a handful of donors. Rarefaction showed that sequencing of sorted subsets was incomplete (despite large depth).

Germline V gene sequence: CDR1 SNHLY, CDR2 FYNNEI. Trimming left V 7 bases short and J 3 bases short, with 13 bases between. CDR3 length equals 13 residues. What was sequenced was naive CD8+ T cells from PBMCs. The chain joins TRBV2 to TRBJ2-7; the D is unclear. This receptor was obtained from a man younger than 35 in good health. Some clones in this sample may be carry-over from other donors' samples. This CDR3 reads CASKVGAVYEQYF. As DNA, the CDR3 is TGTGCCAGCAAGGTCGGCGCCGTCTACGAGCAGTACTTC. Full variable domain (remainder filled in from reference TRBV2 and TRBJ2-7): EPEVTQTPSHQVTQMGQEVILRCVPISNHLYFYWYRQILGQKVEFLVSFYNNEISEKSEIFDDQFSVERPDGSNFTLKIRSTKLEDSAMYFCASKVGAVYEQYFGPGTRLTVT.